This passage covers 21 T cell receptor beta chains from one sample sequenced in a study of blood T cell repertoires in COVID-19. The protocol was immunoSEQ multiplex PCR, while the TCRdb copy is restricted to in-frame clones and leaves out a portion. Of about 54,000 clones listed, approximately 87% are singletons. The sample comprised peripheral blood. The receptors derive from a human donor in a cohort sampled during active COVID-19.

This rearrangement joins TRBV6-5 to TRBJ2-3; tentatively, D is TRBD2 (7 bases). In germline, CDR1 is MNHEY, CDR2 SVGAGI. The CDR3 totals 13 residues. V gave up 8 bases and J gave up 4 bases, with 13 bases separating them. CDR3 DNA: TGTGCCAGCGGGGGGGCCAGGGCAGATACGCAGTATTTT. Protein sequence: CASGGARADTQYF.

The J gene is TRBJ2-6, the V gene TRBV7-2; 7 bases align to TRBD2. The length of the CDR3 is 17 residues. V was pared by 5 bases and J by 3 bases, with 10 bases of the junction left unmatched. Germline V lookup: CDR1 SGHTA, CDR2 FQGNSA. The CDR3 sequence: CASSPWDYLRGANVLTF. The CDR3 nucleotides are TGTGCCAGCAGCCCCTGGGACTATTTACGTGGGGCCAACGTCCTGACTTTC.

This chain links TRBV7-9 with TRBJ2-1; D may be TRBD1 (5 bases). Per the germline V gene, CDR1 is SEHNR and CDR2 is FQNEAQ (reference sequence). V dropped 1 base and J dropped 2 bases, with 6 bases sitting between them. This CDR3 contains 14 residues. The CDR3, as DNA: TGTGCCAGCAGCTTAGAGGGGACCTACAATGAGCAGTTCTTC. Encoded protein: CASSLEGTYNEQFF.

V is TRBV10-1 and J is TRBJ2-1, with 8 bases fitting TRBD2. The junction had 6 bases not matched to a gene; V was cut back by 0 bases and J by 8 bases. This CDR3 comprises 15 residues. CDR1 WNHNN and CDR2 SYGVQD come from the germline V gene (reference sequence). The CDR3: CASSESTGGVDEQFF. The CDR3 DNA follows: TGCGCCAGCAGTGAGTCGACCGGGGGGGTTGATGAGCAGTTCTTC.

The V gene is TRBV3-1 (or the pseudogene TRBV3-2), the J gene TRBJ2-3; D not resolved. There are 11 residues in the CDR3. Trimming left V 1 base short and J 8 bases short, with 4 bases between. CDR1 is LGHDT and CDR2 is YNNKEL in the germline V gene (reference sequence). CDR3 loop: CASSQGVTQYF. The CDR3 region has the DNA TGTGCCAGCAGCCAAGGAGTTACGCAGTATTTT.

This sequence joins TRBV12-3 or TRBV12-4 and TRBJ2-4; possibly TRBD2 for D (6 bases). This CDR3 is built from 12 residues. The V and J ends lost 4 bases and 11 bases respectively, with 12 bases between them. CDR3 protein: CASSSGLSLQYF. CDR3 nucleotide sequence: TGTGCCAGCAGTTCCGGACTATCCCTTCAGTACTTC.

This clone showed up many times. The rearrangement uses TRBV19 and TRBJ1-4; 7 positions match TRBD1. The CDR3 consists of 14 residues. Germline-derived CDR1 and CDR2 are LNHDA and SQIVND (reference sequence). J was trimmed by 6 bases and V by 5 bases; bases with no gene match: 6. As DNA, the CDR3 is TGTGCCAGTAGTTCCCGGACAGGCCATGAAAAACTGTTTTTT. Its translation is CASSSRTGHEKLFF.

This clone has a handful of counts. This chain links TRBV6-5 with TRBJ2-1; 11 positions match TRBD1. CDR3 length: 16 residues. J lost 8 bases, V lost 0 bases, and 6 bases had no gene match. CDR1 and CDR2 from the germline V gene are MNHEY and SVGAGI. The CDR3 spells CASSYSPGTGGHEQFF. DNA of the CDR3: TGTGCCAGCAGTTACTCCCCCGGGACAGGGGGGCATGAGCAGTTCTTC.

V gene TRBV19 combines with J gene TRBJ1-5; D is possibly TRBD1 (6 bases). Trimming removed 4 bases at V and 0 bases at J, with 10 bases between. The CDR3 runs to 15 residues. Germline V gene lookup returns CDR1 LNHDA and CDR2 SQIVND (reference sequence). The CDR3 region is CASSTGTYSNQPQHF. The CDR3 nucleotides are TGTGCCAGTAGTACTGGGACATATAGCAATCAGCCCCAGCATTTT.

The chain links TRBV15 to TRBJ2-2, with D perhaps matching TRBD2 (5 bases). With 0 bases removed from V and 5 bases from J, the gap between germline ends came to 13 bases. CDR1 is LNHNV, CDR2 YYDKDF, per germline (reference sequence). CDR3 length equals 16 residues. CDR3 bases: TGTGCCACCAGCAGAGATCCGGGCCGCGGGACCGGGGAGCTGTTTTTT. This encodes CATSRDPGRGTGELFF.

This clone appeared a single time. The rearrangement links TRBV2 to TRBJ2-1; 7 bases line up with TRBD2. The CDR3 has 15 amino acids. Germline V gives CDR1 SNHLY, CDR2 FYNNEI. The V segment lost 6 bases and the J segment 5 bases; nucleotides outside the gene matches: 10. CDR3 residues: CASRKTSRIDNEQFF. CDR3 nucleotides: TGTGCCAGCAGGAAGACTAGCCGAATCGACAATGAGCAGTTCTTC.

This clone has only one observation. The chain employs TRBV3-1 (or the pseudogene TRBV3-2) and TRBJ1-1; D might be TRBD1 (5 bases). Germline values: CDR1 LGHDT, CDR2 YNNKEL (reference sequence). V was pared by 0 bases and J by 4 bases, with 9 bases between. CDR3 length: 14 amino acids. CDR3 protein: CASSQDPGATEAFF. Here the CDR3 DNA reads TGTGCCAGCAGCCAAGATCCTGGGGCCACTGAAGCTTTCTTT.

This clone has only one observation. The chain joins TRBV6-5 to TRBJ1-1, with TRBD1 as a possible D gene (5 bases). This CDR3 region has 13 residues. Trimming took off 4 bases at V and 5 bases at J, with 11 bases between the two ends. Germline CDR1 is MNHEY and CDR2 is SVGAGI. The CDR3 sequence: CASSLTDLTEAFF. The CDR3 region has the DNA TGTGCCAGCAGTTTGACAGACTTAACTGAAGCTTTCTTT.

This sequence joins TRBV6-7 and TRBJ2-5, with TRBD2 matching 9 bases. TRBV6-7 belongs to the ORF category, with a function that is uncertain. Losses at the gene ends were 5 bases for V and 5 bases for J; bases not matched to a gene: 15. CDR3 length: 17 amino acids. Written as DNA, the CDR3 is TGTGCCAGCAGTCCCTGGCCTCCGCGGGGGGGCTTGGAGACCCAGTACTTC. Protein: CASSPWPPRGGLETQYF.

This clone was counted ten times or more. This chain connects TRBV27 to TRBJ2-1; perhaps TRBD1 as D (5 bases). This CDR3 has 14 residues. Germline V gene data show CDR1 as MNHEY and CDR2 as SMNVEV (reference sequence). V gave up 5 bases and J gave up 6 bases, with 14 bases separating them. The CDR3 region is CASSPQKQGNEQFF. Here the CDR3 DNA reads TGTGCCAGCAGTCCCCAGAAGCAGGGCAATGAGCAGTTCTTC.

This chain links TRBV19 with TRBJ2-3, with D perhaps TRBD1 (5 bases). Trimming cost V 4 bases and J 0 bases, with 20 bases left between them. Germline-derived CDR1 and CDR2 are LNHDA and SQIVND (reference sequence). This CDR3 contains 18 residues. CDR3 protein: CASSKTGASTISTDTQYF. As DNA, the CDR3 is TGTGCCAGTAGTAAAACAGGTGCCTCTACTATTAGCACAGATACGCAGTATTTT.

The genes are TRBV24-1 and TRBJ2-3; 9 bases are shared with TRBD1. The CDR3 is made up of 17 amino acids. Germline trimming cut 5 bases from V and 2 bases from J; bases unmatched to any gene: 10. Germline V gene data show CDR1 as KGHDR and CDR2 as SFDVKD. The CDR3 reads CATSAPQGQGTTDTQYF. The CDR3 bases are TGTGCCACCAGTGCTCCCCAAGGACAGGGGACCACAGATACGCAGTATTTT.

The chain links TRBV24-1 to TRBJ2-1, with a weak D call TRBD1 (6 bases). Trimming left V 2 bases short and J 6 bases short, with 10 bases between. CDR1 and CDR2 (germline): KGHDR, SFDVKD. The CDR3 has 14 amino acids. The CDR3 spells CATSDSRTVNEQFF. CDR3 bases: TGTGCCACCAGTGATTCCAGGACAGTCAATGAGCAGTTCTTC.

This clone showed up just once. The chain uses TRBV6-4 and TRBJ1-1; possible D gene TRBD1, 6 bases. CDR3 length: 15 amino acids. V shed 0 bases and J shed 3 bases, with 11 bases lying between them. Per the germline V gene, CDR1 is MRHNA and CDR2 is SNTAGT. The CDR3 region is CASSDSRDTDTEAFF. CDR3 DNA: TGTGCCAGCAGTGACTCAAGGGACACCGACACTGAAGCTTTCTTT.

CDR3 in amino acids: CASSLFGLAGGTDTQYF. Here the CDR3 DNA reads TGCGCCAGCAGCTTGTTCGGACTAGCGGGGGGCACAGATACGCAGTATTTT. The chain combines TRBV5-1 with TRBJ2-3, with 13 bases matching TRBD2. With V trimmed by 1 base and J by 1 base, 3 bases remained unmatched. Germline V CDR1 and CDR2: SGHRS, YFSETQ. The CDR3 has 17 residues. Based on the CDR3 plus reference TRBV5-1 and TRBJ2-3, the full variable domain is KAGVTQTPRYLIKTRGQQVTLSCSPISGHRSVSWYQQTPGQGLQFLFEYFSETQRNKGNFPGRFSGRQFSNSRSEMNVSTLELGDSALYLCASSLFGLAGGTDTQYFGPGTRLTVL.

The chain carries TRBV6-5 and TRBJ2-3; D is undetermined. V lost 8 bases and J lost 6, with 6 bases in between. Germline V gene data show CDR1 as MNHEY and CDR2 as SVGAGI. This CDR3 spans 10 amino acids. The CDR3 spells CASGHDTQYF. CDR3 nucleotide sequence: TGTGCCAGCGGCCATGATACGCAGTATTTT.